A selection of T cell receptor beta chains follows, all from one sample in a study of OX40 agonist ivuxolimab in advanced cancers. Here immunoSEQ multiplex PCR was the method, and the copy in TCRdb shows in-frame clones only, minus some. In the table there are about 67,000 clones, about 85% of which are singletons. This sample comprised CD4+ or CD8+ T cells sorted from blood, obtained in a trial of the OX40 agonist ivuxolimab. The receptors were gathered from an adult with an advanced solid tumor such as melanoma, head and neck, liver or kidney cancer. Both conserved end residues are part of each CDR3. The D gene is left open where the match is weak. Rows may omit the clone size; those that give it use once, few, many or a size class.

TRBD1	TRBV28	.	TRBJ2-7	TGTGCCAGCAGTTCTCCGACAGGGGGCTTGGTCTACGAGCAGTACTTC	CASSSPTGGLVYEQYF
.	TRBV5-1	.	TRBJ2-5	TGCGCCAGCAGCTTGGCGAGCCAAGAGACCCAGTACTTC	CASSLASQETQYF
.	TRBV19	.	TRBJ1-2	TGTGCCAGTAGCGGGGAAAACTATGGCTACACCTTC	CASSGENYGYTF
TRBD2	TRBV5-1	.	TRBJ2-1	TGCGCCAGCAGCTTGAGGGTACTAGCGGGACGGTACAATGAGCAGTTCTTC	CASSLRVLAGRYNEQFF
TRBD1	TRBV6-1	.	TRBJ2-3	TGTGCCAGCAAACGACAGGGTCCCACAGATACGCAGTATTTT	CASKRQGPTDTQYF
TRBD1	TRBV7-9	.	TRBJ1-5	TGTGCCAGCAGCTACGGTTCTGGCAGGGGGCATCAGCCCCAGCATTTT	CASSYGSGRGHQPQHF
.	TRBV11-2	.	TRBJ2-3	TGTGCCAGCAGCTCACCTGGGGCGGAAGATACGCAGTATTTT	CASSSPGAEDTQYF
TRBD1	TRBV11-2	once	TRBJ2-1	TGTGCCAGCAGCTTAGATCGGGACAGCCAGGAGTTCTTC	CASSLDRDSQEFF
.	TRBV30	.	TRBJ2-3	TGTGCCTGGAGCTTCTCCACAGATACGCAGTATTTT	CAWSFSTDTQYF
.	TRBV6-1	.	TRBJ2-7	TGTGCCAGCAGTGAACGGACTATCAACTACGAGCAGTACTTC	CASSERTINYEQYF